This T cell receptor beta chain was sequenced for a study of blood T cell repertoires in COVID-19. Looking at the study overall: The United States, Italy and Spain were the sources of the acute and convalescent COVID-19 samples. The analysed material was cDNA or gDNA that came from T cells, B-cell-depleted T cells, or PBMCs.

The germline V gene encodes CDR1 SGDLS and CDR2 YYNGEE. V lost 2 bases and J lost 6, with 14 bases in between. This CDR3 has 15 amino acids. In the original analysis: Amplifying reference gene primers gave estimates of nucleated cell counts. Generated by immunoSEQ multiplex PCR, the TCRdb table keeps only in-frame clones and is missing some. V and J calls and clone size are copied from that table; D and trimming were computed from the DNA. This table has 250,000 to 350,000 clones, roughly 87% appearing once. Material for sequencing was peripheral blood. J is TRBJ1-4 and V is TRBV9; weak D call: TRBD1 (6 bases). The receptor was isolated from a man younger than 35 with active or convalescent COVID-19. The CDR3 DNA follows: TGTGCCAGCAGCGTGGGACAAGGAAGGGATGAAAAACTGTTTTTT. Its protein product is CASSVGQGRDEKLFF.